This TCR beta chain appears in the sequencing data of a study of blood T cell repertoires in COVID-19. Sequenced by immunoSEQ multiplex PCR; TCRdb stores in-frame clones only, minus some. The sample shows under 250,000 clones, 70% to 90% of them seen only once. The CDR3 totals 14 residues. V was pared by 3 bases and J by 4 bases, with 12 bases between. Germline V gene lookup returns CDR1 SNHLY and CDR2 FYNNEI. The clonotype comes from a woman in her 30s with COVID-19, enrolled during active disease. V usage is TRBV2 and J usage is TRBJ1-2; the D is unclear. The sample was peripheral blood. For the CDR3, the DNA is TGTGCCAGCAGTGAGTCAGGAGGCGGCTATGGCTACACCTTC. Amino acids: CASSESGGGYGYTF.